One sample yielded the 28 T cell receptor beta chains listed below, sequenced in a study of PD-1 blockade in classical Hodgkin lymphoma. Following autologous stem cell transplantation, relapse occurred in every patient, and exposure to brentuximab vedotin varied. The repertoire was sequenced with immunoSEQ multiplex PCR; TCRdb's copy has only in-frame clones and lacks some. In the table there are just under 100,000 clones, roughly 83% of which are singletons. The sequencing used peripheral blood mononuclear cells (PBMCs), collected at baseline. These receptors all come from a human donor with classical Hodgkin lymphoma.

The chain employs TRBV18 and TRBJ2-7; D is undetermined. Trimming removed 2 bases at V and 0 bases at J, with 5 bases between. Looked up from germline, CDR1 is KGHSH and CDR2 is LQKENI. This CDR3 is built from 13 residues. The CDR3 here is CASSPASSYEQYF. The CDR3 DNA follows: TGTGCCAGCTCACCAGCAAGCTCCTACGAGCAGTACTTC.

The chain employs TRBV10-3 and TRBJ2-6; D is unresolved. The CDR3 has 15 residues. Trimming took off 1 base at V and 1 base at J, with 5 bases between the two ends. Germline CDR1 is ENHRY and CDR2 is SYGVKD. The CDR3 region has the DNA TGTGCCATCAGTGAGTTAGAATCTGGGGCCAACGTCCTGACTTTC. Residues: CAISELESGANVLTF.

The chain couples TRBV18 to TRBJ1-2; D unresolved. Trimming removed 3 bases from V and 3 bases from J, with 11 bases in between. CDR1 and CDR2 (germline): KGHSH, LQKENI. This CDR3 spans 14 amino acids. In DNA form, the CDR3 reads TGTGCCAGCTCACCTCTCCCAAAGCACTATGGCTACACCTTC. It specifies CASSPLPKHYGYTF.

This clone was seen only once. This chain uses TRBV18 with TRBJ2-7; no firm D call. Germline lookup yields CDR1 KGHSH and CDR2 LQKENI. Trimming shortened V by 3 bases and J by 6 bases, and 15 bases separated the two germline ends. This CDR3 comprises 14 residues. The CDR3: CASSPTGPLGEQYF. DNA of the CDR3: TGTGCCAGCTCACCCACGGGCCCCCTCGGCGAGCAGTACTTC.

V and J are TRBV19 and TRBJ1-2; 7 nucleotides agree with TRBD1. J gave up 2 bases and V 4 bases, and 4 bases lay outside the gene matches. The CDR3 sequence is 14 residues long. The germline CDR1 and CDR2 sequences are LNHDA and SQIVND (reference sequence). The chain's CDR3 is CASSRSGGNYGYTF. As DNA, the CDR3 is TGTGCCAGTAGTAGATCAGGGGGAAACTATGGCTACACCTTC.

V and J are TRBV4-1 and TRBJ2-5; TRBD2 matches at 7 bases. Germline V gene data show CDR1 as MGHRA and CDR2 as YSYEKL. CDR3 length: 16 amino acids. The V gene end was trimmed by 1 base and the J gene end by 2 bases; junction bases not matched to a gene: 7. DNA of the CDR3: TGCGCCAGCAGCCAAGGCCACAGCGGGGCTCAAGAGACCCAGTACTTC. Translating gives CASSQGHSGAQETQYF.

The DNA for the CDR3 is TGTGCCAGCAGTTTTATCCGGGACGGACTTGGCGACGAGCAGTACTTC. This codes for CASSFIRDGLGDEQYF. The chain joins TRBV27 to TRBJ2-5; D may match TRBD1 or TRBD2 (5 bases each). The J call is uncertain, as TRBJ2-7 better fits the DNA end. CDR1 and CDR2 from the germline V gene are MNHEY and SMNVEV (reference sequence). This CDR3 contains 16 residues.

V is TRBV2 and J is TRBJ2-7; no clear D gene. Germline V gives CDR1 SNHLY, CDR2 FYNNEI. This CDR3 is built from 13 residues. V lost 1 base to trimming and J lost 6 bases, with 10 bases between them. CDR3 bases: TGTGCCAGCAGTGAAGGGTCCCTGTCCGAGCAGTACTTC. This codes for CASSEGSLSEQYF.

The V and J genes are TRBV10-1 and TRBJ1-5, with D perhaps matching TRBD1 (6 bases). The germline V gene has CDR1 WNHNN and CDR2 SYGVQD (reference sequence). This CDR3 contains 17 residues. Trimming took off 4 bases at V and 1 base at J, with 17 bases between the two ends. The CDR3 spells CASSVPRGVRSNQPQHF. The CDR3 coding sequence is TGCGCCAGCAGTGTCCCGAGGGGGGTCAGAAGCAATCAGCCCCAGCATTTT.

The chain couples TRBV27 to TRBJ1-6; TRBD1 is a possible D gene (6 bases). CDR3 length equals 15 residues. V gave up 3 bases and J gave up 7 bases, with 13 bases separating them. Looked up from germline, CDR1 is MNHEY and CDR2 is SMNVEV (reference sequence). In DNA, the CDR3 is TGTGCCAGCAGTTTCGTTCAGGGGTGGAATTCACCCCTCCACTTT. Translation: CASSFVQGWNSPLHF.

The gene calls are TRBV7-2 and TRBJ2-7; D may be TRBD1 or TRBD2 (5 bases each). The CDR3 has 15 amino acids. V lost 3 bases and J lost 2, with 14 bases in between. Germline lookup yields CDR1 SGHTA and CDR2 FQGNSA. CDR3: CASSLTGTGTYEQYF. CDR3 sequence (DNA): TGTGCCAGCAGCTTGACCGGGACGGGGACCTACGAGCAGTACTTC.

This chain connects TRBV21-1 to TRBJ2-2; the table's D call, TRBD1, has no DNA check behind it. TRBV21-1 is flagged as a pseudogene. This CDR3 has 16 amino acids. The CDR3 coding sequence is TGTGCCAGCAGCCCCCCGGGACAGGGGGACACCGGGGAGCTGTTTTTT. Its protein is CASSPPGQGDTGELFF.

V is TRBV12-5 and J is TRBJ1-1; D gene uncertain. CDR3 length: 13 residues. The V gene's germline CDR1 is LGHNT and CDR2 FRNRAP. With 1 base removed from V and 7 bases from J, the gap between germline ends came to 10 bases. In DNA form, the CDR3 reads TGTGCTAGTGGTTTGGAACCCGAGAGTGAAGCTTTCTTT. Protein: CASGLEPESEAFF. Complete variable domain (other parts from reference TRBV12-5 and TRBJ1-1): DARVTQTPRHKVTEMGQEVTMRCQPILGHNTVFWYRQTMMQGLELLAYFRNRAPLDDSGMPKDRFSAEMPDATLATLKIQPSEPRDSAVYFCASGLEPESEAFFGQGTRLTVV.

The chain has TRBV18 and TRBJ2-1; the match to TRBD2 covers 7 bases. Germline V CDR1 and CDR2: KGHSH, LQKENI. V dropped 0 bases and J dropped 5; count of bases not matched to a gene: 13. This CDR3 contains 18 residues. CDR3 coding DNA: TGTGCCAGCTCACCACCGGCGGGAGATAGGGGCTGGGACAATGAGCAGTTCTTC. As protein: CASSPPAGDRGWDNEQFF.

Turning to this clone: Other DNA variants within this sample encode the same CDR3. V gene TRBV9 combines with J gene TRBJ2-7, with a weak D call TRBD1 (6 bases). The CDR3 consists of 15 residues. Per the germline V gene, CDR1 is SGDLS and CDR2 is YYNGEE. Trimming removed 3 bases at V and 2 bases at J, with 15 bases between. The CDR3 protein is CASSGERTGPYEQYF. The CDR3 nucleotides read TGTGCCAGCAGCGGCGAGCGTACAGGGCCCTACGAGCAGTACTTC. Full variable domain (outside the CDR3, taken from reference TRBV9 and TRBJ2-7): DSGVTQTPKHLITATGQRVTLRCSPRSGDLSVYWYQQSLDQGLQFLIQYYNGEERAKGNILERFSAQQFPDLHSELNLSSLELGDSALYFCASSGERTGPYEQYFGPGTRLTVT.

J is TRBJ2-7 and V is TRBV10-3; D unresolved. Germline loops: CDR1 ENHRY, CDR2 SYGVKD. This CDR3 region has 13 residues. V dropped 4 bases and J dropped 3 bases, with 10 bases sitting between them. CDR3 protein: CAISGDWNYEQYF. CDR3 sequence (DNA): TGTGCCATCAGTGGAGACTGGAACTACGAGCAGTACTTC.

Worth noting for this clone: The identical CDR3 is also encoded by other nucleotide sequences in the sample. This chain joins TRBV7-2 and TRBJ1-1; no firm D call. In germline, CDR1 is SGHTA, CDR2 FQGNSA. The CDR3 runs to 14 residues. Trimming cost V 5 bases and J 1 base, with 11 bases left between them. The chain's CDR3 is CASSRDRRNTEAFF. CDR3 DNA sequence: TGTGCCAGCAGCAGAGATCGGAGGAACACTGAAGCTTTCTTT.

About this clone: A junction end diverges from the germline sequence, so it may reflect a read error. The rearrangement joins TRBV11-2 to TRBJ2-7; D gene uncertain. Germline V CDR1 and CDR2: SGHAT, FQNNGV. The CDR3 has 11 amino acids. The CDR3 sequence is CASSLLGPRFF. The DNA of the CDR3 is TGTGCCAGCAGCTTATTAGGGCCCCGCTTCTTC.

CDR3 loop: CASSWTGNEQFF. Written as DNA, the CDR3 is TGTGCCAGCAGTTGGACAGGGAATGAGCAGTTCTTC. This chain links TRBV2 with TRBJ2-1, with 8 bases identical to TRBD1. The V gene's germline CDR1 is SNHLY and CDR2 FYNNEI. With V trimmed by 5 bases and J by 7 bases, 1 base remained unmatched. The CDR3 spans 12 residues. Full variable domain (remainder filled in from reference TRBV2 and TRBJ2-1): EPEVTQTPSHQVTQMGQEVILRCVPISNHLYFYWYRQILGQKVEFLVSFYNNEISEKSEIFDDQFSVERPDGSNFTLKIRSTKLEDSAMYFCASSWTGNEQFFGPGTRLTVL.

This chain connects TRBV18 to TRBJ2-5, with 9 bases identical to TRBD1. Germline CDR1 and CDR2: KGHSH and LQKENI. J was trimmed by 5 bases and V by 9 bases; bases with no gene match: 7. This CDR3 comprises 13 residues. The CDR3 DNA reads as TGTGCCAGTTACAGGGGGCTTGATGAGACCCAGTACTTC. It codes for CASYRGLDETQYF.

This clone was counted a single time. The chain employs TRBV18 and TRBJ2-5; D is possibly TRBD1 (6 bases). This CDR3 spans 13 amino acids. Germline V gene sequence: CDR1 KGHSH, CDR2 LQKENI. The V and J ends lost 4 bases and 5 bases respectively, with 11 bases between them. CDR3 in DNA: TGTGCCAGCTCACTGGGACAAAGGGAGACCCAGTACTTC. Amino acid sequence: CASSLGQRETQYF.

This chain joins TRBV6-5 and TRBJ1-1, with TRBD1 as a possible D gene (5 bases). Trimming stripped 8 bases from V and 0 bases from J, with 10 bases between. This CDR3 spans 13 amino acids. Germline V gene sequence: CDR1 MNHEY, CDR2 SVGAGI. This CDR3 is CASFRALNTEAFF. DNA for the CDR3: TGTGCCAGCTTCAGGGCCTTGAACACTGAAGCTTTCTTT.

The chain combines TRBV27 with TRBJ2-3; the match to TRBD2 covers 7 bases. Unmatched junction bases numbered 6, after V lost 3 bases and J lost 6 bases. The V gene's germline CDR1 is MNHEY and CDR2 SMNVEV (reference sequence). CDR3 size: 14 residues. Here the CDR3 DNA reads TGTGCCAGCAGTTTGGGCGGGAGCCCCGATACGCAGTATTTT. Translated: CASSLGGSPDTQYF.

This clone was observed once. The chain combines TRBV19 with TRBJ2-2; D possibly corresponds to TRBD2 (6 bases). V was pared by 5 bases and J by 7 bases, with 14 bases between. The CDR3 is 14 amino acids. Germline-derived CDR1 and CDR2 are LNHDA and SQIVND (reference sequence). CDR3 in amino acids: CASSLSREFGELFF. The CDR3 bases are TGTGCCAGTAGTCTTTCACGGGAGTTCGGGGAGCTGTTTTTT.

The J gene is TRBJ2-1, the V gene TRBV15; TRBD2 agrees at 8 bases. CDR3 length: 13 residues. Germline V gene sequence: CDR1 LNHNV, CDR2 YYDKDF (reference sequence). V lost 0 bases, J lost 9 bases, and 1 base stayed unmatched. The CDR3 DNA follows: TGTGCCACCAGCAGAGATCTAGCGGGTGAGCAGTTCTTC. It translates to CATSRDLAGEQFF.

The chain is built from TRBV19 and TRBJ1-1; weak D call: TRBD1 (5 bases). The CDR3 loop spans 14 amino acids. Germline loops: CDR1 LNHDA, CDR2 SQIVND (reference sequence). The germline V and J ends were trimmed by 4 bases and 4 bases, with 13 bases remaining between them. CDR3 in amino acids: CASSTQGGGTEAFF. CDR3 nucleotide sequence: TGTGCCAGTAGTACGCAGGGTGGGGGCACTGAAGCTTTCTTT.

In this sample, this clone turned up a few times. This chain connects TRBV19 to TRBJ1-3; 9 bases align to TRBD1. The CDR3 has 15 amino acids. The V gene's germline CDR1 is LNHDA and CDR2 SQIVND (reference sequence). Unmatched junction bases numbered 4, after V lost 3 bases and J lost 4 bases. The CDR3 spells CASSIGDRAGNTIYF. CDR3 coding DNA: TGTGCCAGTAGTATCGGGGACAGGGCGGGAAACACCATATATTTT.

The genes are TRBV19 and TRBJ2-1, with TRBD2 matching 9 bases. V trimming: 3 bases; J trimming: 10 bases; junction bases outside the gene matches: 10. The germline CDR1 and CDR2 sequences are LNHDA and SQIVND (reference sequence). This CDR3 has 15 amino acids. Here the CDR3 DNA reads TGTGCCAGTAGTATTGGGGATAGCGGGAGTTTCGAGCAGTTCTTC. Protein product: CASSIGDSGSFEQFF.